What follows describes a single T cell receptor beta chain. Its antigen is not identified. The data are from a study of cytomegalovirus exposure and HLA in healthy donors. Study-wide background: Sequencing of 150 million to 200 million T cells in an earlier analysis found 120 million or so unique TCR beta sequences. Findings and caveats of the study: In a later analysis, at a false discovery rate of 0.05, roughly 17,000 TCR beta sequences were associated with HLA alleles. Several of the most significant clusters appeared linked to common viral pathogens, based on a later analysis. Some TCR beta chains (around 180 of them) were listed as cytomegalovirus-associated.

The V and J ends lost 5 bases and 3 bases respectively, with 8 bases between them. Germline loops: CDR1 DFQATT, CDR2 SNEGSKA (reference sequence). There are 11 residues in the CDR3. The PCR made use of 60 Vbeta and 13 Jbeta primers. Some clones are missing from TCRdb's copy, which holds only in-frame ones; the method was immunoSEQ multiplex PCR. The sample has around 93,000 clones, roughly 82% seen once. This TCR came from a young man in good health and CMV-seropositive. The sequenced sample consisted of PBMCs. The rearrangement links TRBV20-1 to TRBJ2-7; no clear D gene. The CDR3, as DNA: TGCAGTGCTGGCGCTAGCTACGAGCAGTACTTC. Protein: CSAGASYEQYF.